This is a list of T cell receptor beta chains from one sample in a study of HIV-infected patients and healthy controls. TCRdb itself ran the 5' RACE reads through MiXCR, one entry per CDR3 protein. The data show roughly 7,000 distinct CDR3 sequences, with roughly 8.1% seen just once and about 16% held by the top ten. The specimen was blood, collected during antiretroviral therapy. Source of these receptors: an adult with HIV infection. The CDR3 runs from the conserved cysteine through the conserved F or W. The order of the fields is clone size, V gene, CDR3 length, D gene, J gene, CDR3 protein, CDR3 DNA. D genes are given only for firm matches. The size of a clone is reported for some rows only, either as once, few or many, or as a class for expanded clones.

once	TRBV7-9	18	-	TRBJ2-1	CASSRPTWTGEGYNEQFF	TGTGCCAGCAGCCGCCCTACCTGGACGGGCGAGGGCTACAATGAGCAGTTCTTC
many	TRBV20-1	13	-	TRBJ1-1	CSARDTGHTEAFF	TGCAGTGCGAGGGACACCGGTCACACTGAAGCTTTCTTT
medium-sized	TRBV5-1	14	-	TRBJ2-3	CASSLAVSTDTQYF	TGCGCCAGCAGCTTGGCCGTTAGCACAGATACGCAGTATTTT
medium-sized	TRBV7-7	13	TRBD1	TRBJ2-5	CASATGGLGTQYF	TGTGCTAGCGCAACAGGGGGCTTAGGGACCCAGTACTTC
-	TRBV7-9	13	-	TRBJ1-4	CASSFRGDEKLFF	TGTGCCAGCAGCTTCCGGGGGGACGAAAAACTGTTTTTT
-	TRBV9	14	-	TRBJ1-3	CASSVDYSGNTIYF	TGTGCCAGCAGCGTAGATTACTCTGGAAACACCATATATTTT
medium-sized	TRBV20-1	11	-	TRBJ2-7	CSARQQYEQYF	TGCAGTGCTAGACAGCAGTACGAGCAGTACTTC
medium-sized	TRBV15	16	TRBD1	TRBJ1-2	CATSTSNTGGTFGYTF	TGTGCCACCAGCACTTCAAATACAGGGGGTACTTTCGGCTACACCTTC
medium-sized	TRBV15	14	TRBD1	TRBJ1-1	CATSSDRGDTEAFF	TGTGCCACCAGCAGTGACAGGGGAGACACTGAAGCTTTCTTT
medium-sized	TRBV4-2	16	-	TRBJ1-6	CASSQEQGHLYSPLHF	TGTGCCAGCAGCCAAGAGCAGGGACACCTGTATTCACCCCTCCACTTT
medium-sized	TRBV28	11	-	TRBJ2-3	CASNGIDTQYF	TGTGCCAGCAACGGGATAGATACGCAGTATTTT
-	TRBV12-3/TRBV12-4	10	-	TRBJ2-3	CASSLDTQYF	TGTGCCAGCAGTTTGGATACGCAGTATTTT
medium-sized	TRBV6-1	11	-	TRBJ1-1	CASRWNTEAFF	TGTGCCAGCAGGTGGAACACTGAAGCTTTCTTT
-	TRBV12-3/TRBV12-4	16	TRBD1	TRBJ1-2	CASSSRQGLFHYGYTF	TGTGCCAGCAGTTCAAGACAGGGGCTGTTCCACTATGGCTACACCTTC
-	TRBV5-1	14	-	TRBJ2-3	CASSLGPMADTQYF	TGCGCCAGCAGCTTGGGCCCAATGGCAGATACGCAGTATTTT
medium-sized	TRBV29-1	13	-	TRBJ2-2	CSVEETSGGELFF	TGCAGCGTTGAAGAGACCAGCGGCGGGGAGCTGTTTTTT
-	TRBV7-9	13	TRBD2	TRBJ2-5	CASGGTSGETQYF	TGTGCCAGCGGCGGGACTAGTGGGGAGACCCAGTACTTC
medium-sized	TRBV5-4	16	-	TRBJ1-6	CASSLKDTTGDSPLHF	TGTGCCAGCAGCTTGAAGGATACTACAGGAGATTCACCCCTCCACTTT
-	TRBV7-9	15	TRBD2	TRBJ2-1	CASSPSGTSLGEQFF	TGTGCCAGCAGCCCCTCCGGGACTAGCCTAGGGGAGCAGTTCTTC
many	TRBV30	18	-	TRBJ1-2	CAWSSPHIRGTNNYGYTF	TGTGCCTGGAGTTCCCCTCACATTCGCGGGACAAATAACTATGGCTACACCTTC
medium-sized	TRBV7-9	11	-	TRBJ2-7	CASSLDRGQYF	TGTGCCAGCAGCCTAGACAGAGGGCAGTACTTC
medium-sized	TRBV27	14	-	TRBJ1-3	CARSSGFSGNTIYF	TGTGCCAGGTCGTCTGGGTTCTCTGGAAACACCATATATTTT
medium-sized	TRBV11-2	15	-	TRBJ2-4	CASSLRGLAKNIQYF	TGTGCCAGCAGCCTCAGGGGCCTAGCCAAAAACATTCAGTACTTC
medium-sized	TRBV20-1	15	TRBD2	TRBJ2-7	CSARDLASGSYEQYF	TGCAGTGCTAGAGATCTCGCTAGCGGATCCTACGAGCAGTACTTC
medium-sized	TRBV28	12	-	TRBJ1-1	CASSLGGGEAFF	TGTGCCAGCAGTTTGGGGGGGGGTGAAGCTTTCTTT
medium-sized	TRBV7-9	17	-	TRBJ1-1	CASSPLTSGGMNTEAFF	TGTGCCAGCAGCCCCCTGACCTCGGGGGGGATGAACACTGAAGCTTTCTTT
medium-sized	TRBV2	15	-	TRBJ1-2	CASSGEVTEVYGYTF	TGTGCCAGCAGTGGGGAGGTAACAGAGGTTTATGGCTACACCTTC
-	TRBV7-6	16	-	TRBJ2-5	CASSQGDVRSQETQYF	TGTGCCAGCAGTCAAGGGGACGTGCGGAGCCAAGAGACCCAGTACTTC
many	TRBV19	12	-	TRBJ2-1	CASSIAGNEQFF	TGTGCCAGTAGTATCGCGGGCAATGAGCAGTTCTTC
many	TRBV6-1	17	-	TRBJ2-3	CASSYGVAGPYTDTQYF	TGTGCCAGCAGCTACGGGGTCGCAGGACCCTACACAGATACGCAGTATTTT
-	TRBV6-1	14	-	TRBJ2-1	CASRPGYSYNEQFF	TGTGCCAGCAGACCAGGATACTCCTACAATGAGCAGTTCTTC
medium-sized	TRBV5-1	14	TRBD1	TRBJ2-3	CASSSGQGADTQYF	TGCGCCAGCAGCTCGGGACAGGGGGCAGATACGCAGTATTTT
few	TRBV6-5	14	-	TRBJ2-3	CASSYSTVPDTQYF	TGTGCCAGCAGTTACTCCACAGTTCCAGATACGCAGTATTTT
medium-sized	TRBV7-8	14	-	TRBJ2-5	CASSLGPSQETQYF	TGTGCCAGCAGCTTAGGTCCTAGCCAAGAGACCCAGTACTTC
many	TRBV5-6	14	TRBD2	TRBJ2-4	CASSWGTSKNIQYF	TGTGCCAGCAGCTGGGGGACTAGCAAAAACATTCAGTACTTC
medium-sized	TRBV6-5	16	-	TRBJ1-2	CASSYYAGNLDYGYTF	TGTGCCAGCAGTTACTATGCAGGGAATCTAGACTATGGCTACACCTTC
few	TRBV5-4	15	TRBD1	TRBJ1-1	CASSRDRGLDTEAFF	TGTGCCAGCAGTCGGGACAGGGGCCTCGACACTGAAGCTTTCTTT
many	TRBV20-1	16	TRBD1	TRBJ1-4	CSASEGGQGGSGKLFF	TGCAGTGCTAGCGAGGGAGGACAGGGAGGGTCCGGAAAACTGTTTTTT
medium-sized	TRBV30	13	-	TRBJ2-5	CAWSVWGKETQYF	TGTGCCTGGAGTGTATGGGGAAAAGAGACCCAGTACTTC
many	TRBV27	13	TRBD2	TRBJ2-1	CASSWTRYNEQFF	TGTGCCAGCAGTTGGACTAGATACAATGAGCAGTTCTTC
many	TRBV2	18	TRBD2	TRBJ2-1	CASSLTSGEGGSYNEQFF	TGTGCCAGCAGCTTGACTAGCGGGGAAGGGGGGTCCTACAATGAGCAGTTCTTC
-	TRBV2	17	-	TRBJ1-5	CASSEVGREGANQPQHF	TGTGCCAGCAGTGAAGTAGGCAGGGAGGGAGCCAATCAGCCCCAGCATTTT
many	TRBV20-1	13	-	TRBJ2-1	CSARALGGNEQFF	TGCAGTGCTAGAGCCCTTGGGGGGAATGAGCAGTTCTTC
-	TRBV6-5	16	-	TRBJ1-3	CASSYQDGGTGNTIYF	TGTGCCAGCAGTTACCAGGATGGGGGTACTGGAAACACCATATATTTT
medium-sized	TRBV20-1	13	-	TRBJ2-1	CSAPLAGYYEQFF	TGCAGTGCTCCCTTGGCGGGATACTATGAGCAGTTCTTC
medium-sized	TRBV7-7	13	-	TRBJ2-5	CASSWAEGETQYF	TGTGCCAGCAGCTGGGCGGAGGGAGAGACCCAGTACTTC
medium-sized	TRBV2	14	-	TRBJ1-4	CASSANERVPPWIF	TGTGCCAGCAGTGCAAACGAAAGGGTCCCTCCGTGGATTTTT
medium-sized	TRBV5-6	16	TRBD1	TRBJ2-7	CASSARIGTGVHEQYF	TGTGCCAGCAGCGCCCGGATTGGTACAGGGGTCCACGAGCAGTACTTC
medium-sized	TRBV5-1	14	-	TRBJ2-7	CASSLRLSSYEQYF	TGCGCCAGCAGCTTGAGGCTCAGCTCCTACGAGCAGTACTTC
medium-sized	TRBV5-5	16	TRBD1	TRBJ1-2	CASSLEGTVWNYGYTF	TGTGCCAGCAGCTTGGAAGGGACAGTTTGGAACTATGGCTACACCTTC
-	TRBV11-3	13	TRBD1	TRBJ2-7	CASSSGTAYEQYF	TGTGCCAGCAGCTCAGGGACAGCGTACGAGCAGTACTTC
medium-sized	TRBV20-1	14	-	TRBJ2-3	CSARDFSGTDTQYF	TGCAGTGCTAGAGATTTTAGCGGCACAGATACGCAGTATTTT
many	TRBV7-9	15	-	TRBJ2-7	CASSPAGLGGYEQYF	TGTGCCAGCAGCCCAGCAGGTTTAGGCGGCTACGAGCAGTACTTC